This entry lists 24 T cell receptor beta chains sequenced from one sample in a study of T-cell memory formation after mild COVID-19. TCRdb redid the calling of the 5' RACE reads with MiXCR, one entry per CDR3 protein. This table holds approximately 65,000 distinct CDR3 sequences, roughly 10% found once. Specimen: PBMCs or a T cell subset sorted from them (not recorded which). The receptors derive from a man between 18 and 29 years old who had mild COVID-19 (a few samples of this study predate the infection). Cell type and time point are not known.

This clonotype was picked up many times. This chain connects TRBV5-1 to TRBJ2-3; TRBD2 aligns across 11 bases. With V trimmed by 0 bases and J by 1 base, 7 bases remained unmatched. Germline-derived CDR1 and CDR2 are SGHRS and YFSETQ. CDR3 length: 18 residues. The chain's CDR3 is CASSLALAGGPGTDTQYF. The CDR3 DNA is TGCGCCAGCAGCTTGGCCCTAGCGGGGGGTCCTGGCACAGATACGCAGTATTTT.

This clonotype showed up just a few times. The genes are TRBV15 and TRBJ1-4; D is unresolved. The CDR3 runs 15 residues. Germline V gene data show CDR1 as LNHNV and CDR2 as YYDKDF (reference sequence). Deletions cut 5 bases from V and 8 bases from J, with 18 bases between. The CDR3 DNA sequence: TGTGCCACCAGCCCAAATCAACGGAGTCGGGAAAAACTGTTTTTT. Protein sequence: CATSPNQRSREKLFF.

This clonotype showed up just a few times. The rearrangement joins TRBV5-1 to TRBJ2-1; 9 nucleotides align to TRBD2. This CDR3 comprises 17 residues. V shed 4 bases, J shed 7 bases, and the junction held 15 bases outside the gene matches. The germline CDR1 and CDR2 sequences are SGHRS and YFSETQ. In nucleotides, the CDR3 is TGCGCCAGCAGCATTGGATCTTGGCGGGGGGGCATGAATGAGCAGTTCTTC. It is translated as CASSIGSWRGGMNEQFF.

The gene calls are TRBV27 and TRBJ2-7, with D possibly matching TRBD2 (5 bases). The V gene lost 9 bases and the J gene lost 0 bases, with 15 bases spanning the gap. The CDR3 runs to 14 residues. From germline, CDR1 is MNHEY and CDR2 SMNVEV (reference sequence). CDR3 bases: TGTGCCAGTGGACGGACTGGCAGCTCCTACGAGCAGTACGTC. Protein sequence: CASGRTGSSYEQYV.

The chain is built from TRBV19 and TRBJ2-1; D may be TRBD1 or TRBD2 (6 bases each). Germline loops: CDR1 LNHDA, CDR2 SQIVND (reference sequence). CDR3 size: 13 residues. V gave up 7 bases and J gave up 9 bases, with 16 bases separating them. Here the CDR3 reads CASTGVRGSEQFF. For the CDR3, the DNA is TGTGCCAGTACGGGGGTCAGGGGTAGTGAGCAGTTCTTC.

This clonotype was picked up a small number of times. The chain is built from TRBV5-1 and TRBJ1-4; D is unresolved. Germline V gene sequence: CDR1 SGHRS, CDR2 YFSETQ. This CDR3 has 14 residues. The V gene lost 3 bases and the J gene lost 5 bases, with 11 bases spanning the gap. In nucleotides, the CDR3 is TGCGCCAGCAGCTCGGCCTTGGGGAATGAAAAACTGTTTTTT. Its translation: CASSSALGNEKLFF.

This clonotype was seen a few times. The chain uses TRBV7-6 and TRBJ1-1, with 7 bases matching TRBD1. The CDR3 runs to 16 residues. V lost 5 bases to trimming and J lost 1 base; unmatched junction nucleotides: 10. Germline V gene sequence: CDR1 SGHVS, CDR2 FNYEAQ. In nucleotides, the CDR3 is TGTGCCAGCAGCCATGCTGGGTCAGGGGGGAACACTGAAGCTTTCTTT. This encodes CASSHAGSGGNTEAFF. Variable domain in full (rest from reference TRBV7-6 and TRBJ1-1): GAGVSQSPRYKVTKRGQDVALRCDPISGHVSLYWYRQALGQGPEFLTYFNYEAQQDKSGLPNDRFSAERPEGSISTLTIQRTEQRDSAMYRCASSHAGSGGNTEAFFGQGTRLTVV.

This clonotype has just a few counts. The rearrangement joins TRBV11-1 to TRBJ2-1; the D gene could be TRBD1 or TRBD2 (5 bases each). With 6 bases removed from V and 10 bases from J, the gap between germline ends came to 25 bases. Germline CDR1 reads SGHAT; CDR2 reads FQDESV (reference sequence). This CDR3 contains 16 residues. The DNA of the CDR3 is TGTGCCAGCAGGAGGACCGGGACGGTGGACCACGGGGAGCAGTTCTTC. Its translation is CASRRTGTVDHGEQFF. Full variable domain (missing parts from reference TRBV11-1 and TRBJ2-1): EAEVAQSPRYKITEKSQAVAFWCDPISGHATLYWYRQILGQGPELLVQFQDESVVDDSQLPKDRFSAERLKGVDSTLKIQPAELGDSAMYLCASRRTGTVDHGEQFFGPGTRLTVL.

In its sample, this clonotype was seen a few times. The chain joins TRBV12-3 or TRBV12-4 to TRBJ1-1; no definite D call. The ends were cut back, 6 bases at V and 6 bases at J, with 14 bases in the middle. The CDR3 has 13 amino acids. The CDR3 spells CASSTPPGSEAFF. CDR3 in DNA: TGTGCCAGCAGCACCCCCCCAGGCTCTGAAGCTTTCTTT.

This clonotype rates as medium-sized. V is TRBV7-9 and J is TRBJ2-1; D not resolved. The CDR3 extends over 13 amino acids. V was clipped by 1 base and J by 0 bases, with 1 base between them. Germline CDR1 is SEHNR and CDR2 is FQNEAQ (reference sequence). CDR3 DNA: TGTGCCAGCAGCTTAGGCTCCTACAATGAGCAGTTCTTC. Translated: CASSLGSYNEQFF.

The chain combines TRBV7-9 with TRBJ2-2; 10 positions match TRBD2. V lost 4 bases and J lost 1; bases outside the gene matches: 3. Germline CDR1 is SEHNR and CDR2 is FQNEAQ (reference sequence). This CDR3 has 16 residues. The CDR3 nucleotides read TGTGCCAGCAGCTCCAGACTAGCGGGGAACACCGGGGAGCTGTTTTTT. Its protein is CASSSRLAGNTGELFF.

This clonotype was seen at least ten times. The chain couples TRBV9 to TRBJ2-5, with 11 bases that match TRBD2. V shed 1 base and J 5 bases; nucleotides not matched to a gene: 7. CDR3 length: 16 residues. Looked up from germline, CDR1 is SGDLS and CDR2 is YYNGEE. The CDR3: CASSVSPTSGEETQYF. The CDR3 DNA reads TGTGCCAGCAGCGTAAGTCCGACTAGCGGGGAGGAGACCCAGTACTTC.

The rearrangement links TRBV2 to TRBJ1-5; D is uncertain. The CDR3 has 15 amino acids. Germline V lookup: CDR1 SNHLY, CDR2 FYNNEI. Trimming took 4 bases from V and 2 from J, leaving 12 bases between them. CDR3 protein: CASSVGQAGNQPQHF. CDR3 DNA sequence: TGTGCCAGCAGTGTAGGGCAGGCGGGCAATCAGCCCCAGCATTTT. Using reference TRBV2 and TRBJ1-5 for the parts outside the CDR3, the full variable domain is EPEVTQTPSHQVTQMGQEVILRCVPISNHLYFYWYRQILGQKVEFLVSFYNNEISEKSEIFDDQFSVERPDGSNFTLKIRSTKLEDSAMYFCASSVGQAGNQPQHFGDGTRLSIL.

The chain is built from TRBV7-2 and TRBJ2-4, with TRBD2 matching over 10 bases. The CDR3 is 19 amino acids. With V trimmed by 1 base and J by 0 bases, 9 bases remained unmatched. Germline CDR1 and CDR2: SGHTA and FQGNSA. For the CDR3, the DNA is TGTGCCAGCAGCTTAGAGCTGCTAGCGGGGGTGGTAGCCAAAAACATTCAGTACTTC. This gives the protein CASSLELLAGVVAKNIQYF.

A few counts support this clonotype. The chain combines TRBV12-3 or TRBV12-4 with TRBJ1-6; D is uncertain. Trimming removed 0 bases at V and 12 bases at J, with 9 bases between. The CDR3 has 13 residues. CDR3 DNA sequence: TGTGCCAGCAGTTTAGCGCTGGCAGTACCCCTCCACTTT. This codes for CASSLALAVPLHF.

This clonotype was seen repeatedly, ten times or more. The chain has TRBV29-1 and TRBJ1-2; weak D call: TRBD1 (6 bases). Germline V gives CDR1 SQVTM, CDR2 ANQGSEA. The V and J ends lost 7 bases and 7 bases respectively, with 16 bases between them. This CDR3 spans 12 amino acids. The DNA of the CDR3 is TGCAGCGGCCTACAGGGCCCTAGTGGCTACACCTTC. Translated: CSGLQGPSGYTF. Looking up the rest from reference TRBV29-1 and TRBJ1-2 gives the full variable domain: SAVISQKPSRDICQRGTSLTIQCQVDSQVTMMFWYRQQPGQSLTLIATANQGSEATYESGFVIDKFPISRPNLTFSTLTVSNMSPEDSSIYLCSGLQGPSGYTFGSGTRLTVV.

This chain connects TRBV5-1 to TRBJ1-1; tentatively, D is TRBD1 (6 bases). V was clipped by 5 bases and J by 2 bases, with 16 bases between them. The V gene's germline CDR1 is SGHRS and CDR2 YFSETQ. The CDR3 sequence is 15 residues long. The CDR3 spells CASSSAGHTNTEAFF. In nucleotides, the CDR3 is TGCGCCAGCAGTTCCGCGGGACATACCAACACTGAAGCTTTCTTT.

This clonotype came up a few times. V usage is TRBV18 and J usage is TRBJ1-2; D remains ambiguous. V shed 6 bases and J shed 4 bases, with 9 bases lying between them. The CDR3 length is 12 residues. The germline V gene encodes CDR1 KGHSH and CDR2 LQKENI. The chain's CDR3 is CASSEGPYGYTF. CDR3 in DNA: TGTGCCAGCTCGGAGGGTCCCTATGGCTACACCTTC.

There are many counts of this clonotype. The CDR3 loop reads CASSEHGQDTDTQYF. In DNA, the CDR3 is TGTGCCAGCAGTGAGCATGGACAGGACACAGATACGCAGTATTTT. This chain uses TRBV6-1 with TRBJ2-3, with TRBD1 matching over 7 bases. The CDR3 runs to 15 residues. J gave up 2 bases and V 3 bases, and 5 bases lay outside the gene matches. CDR1 MNHNS and CDR2 SASEGT come from the germline V gene.

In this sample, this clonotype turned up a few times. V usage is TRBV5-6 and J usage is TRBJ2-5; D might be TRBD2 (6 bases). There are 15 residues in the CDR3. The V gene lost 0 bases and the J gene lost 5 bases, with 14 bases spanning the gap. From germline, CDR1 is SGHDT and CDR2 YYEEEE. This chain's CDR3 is CASSLGLSGVETQYF. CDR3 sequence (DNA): TGTGCCAGCAGCTTGGGGCTCTCGGGGGTGGAGACCCAGTACTTC.

CDR3 nucleotides: TGTGCCAGCAGCCCGGGGGACCGCACAGATACGCAGTATTTT. Residues: CASSPGDRTDTQYF. The chain employs TRBV11-2 and TRBJ2-3, with D tentatively TRBD2 (6 bases). CDR3 length: 14 residues. Germline V gene lookup returns CDR1 SGHAT and CDR2 FQNNGV. Deletions cut 5 bases from V and 1 base from J, with 10 bases between.

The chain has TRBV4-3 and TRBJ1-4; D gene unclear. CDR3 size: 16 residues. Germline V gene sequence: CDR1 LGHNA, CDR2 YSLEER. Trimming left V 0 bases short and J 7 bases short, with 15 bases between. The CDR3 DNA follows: TGCGCCAGCAGCCAAGATCCCGCGGGAGTGGTTGAAAAACTGTTTTTT. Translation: CASSQDPAGVVEKLFF.

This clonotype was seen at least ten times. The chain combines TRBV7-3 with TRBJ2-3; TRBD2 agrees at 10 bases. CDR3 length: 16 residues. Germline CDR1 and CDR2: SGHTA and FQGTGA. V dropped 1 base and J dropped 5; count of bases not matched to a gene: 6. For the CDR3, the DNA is TGTGCCAGCAGCTTAAATGAGCGGGGGGGCGGAGATACGCAGTATTTT. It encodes CASSLNERGGGDTQYF.

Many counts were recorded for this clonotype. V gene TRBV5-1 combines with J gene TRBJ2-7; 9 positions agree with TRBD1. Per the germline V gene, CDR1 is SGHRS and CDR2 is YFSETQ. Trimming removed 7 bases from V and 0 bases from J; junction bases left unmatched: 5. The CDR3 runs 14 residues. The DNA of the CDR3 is TGCGCCAGCCGCGGGACAGGGAGCTCCTACGAGCAGTACGTC. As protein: CASRGTGSSYEQYV.